One TCR beta chain is described in this entry. Every one of the donors was a Caucasian adult that lived in Nashville, Tennessee. TCRdb keeps only in-frame clones here, not all; method: immunoSEQ multiplex PCR. There are about 530,000 clones in the sample; 60% to 80% occur only once, and approximately 12% lies in the top ten. V lost 5 bases and J lost 2; bases outside the gene matches: 14. The CDR3 length is 17 residues. Germline V gene data show CDR1 as MGHRA and CDR2 as YSYEKL. These data come from a study of shared clonotypes between healthy human individuals. The chain combines TRBV4-1 with TRBJ1-2, with 7 bases identical to TRBD1. Input material: PBMCs. The receptor was derived from a woman aged 40 to 55 in good health. Some clones in this sample may be carry-over from other donors' samples. The CDR3 reads CASSSSERDRKNYGYTF. CDR3 nucleotide sequence: TGCGCCAGCAGCTCCTCGGAACGGGACAGAAAAAACTATGGCTACACCTTC.